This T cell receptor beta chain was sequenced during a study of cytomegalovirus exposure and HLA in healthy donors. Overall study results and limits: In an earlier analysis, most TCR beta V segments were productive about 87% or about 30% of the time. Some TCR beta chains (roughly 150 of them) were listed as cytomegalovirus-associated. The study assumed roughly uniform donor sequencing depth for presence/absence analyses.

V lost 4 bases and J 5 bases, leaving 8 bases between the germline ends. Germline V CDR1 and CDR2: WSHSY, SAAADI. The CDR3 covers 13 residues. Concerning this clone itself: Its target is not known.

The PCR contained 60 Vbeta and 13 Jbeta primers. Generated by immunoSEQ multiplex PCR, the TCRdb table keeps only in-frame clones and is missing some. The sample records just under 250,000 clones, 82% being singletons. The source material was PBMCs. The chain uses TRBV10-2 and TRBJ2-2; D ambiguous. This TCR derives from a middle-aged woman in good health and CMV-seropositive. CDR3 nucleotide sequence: TGCGCCAGCAGTGTAGCACTTACCGGGGAGCTGTTTTTT. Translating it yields CASSVALTGELFF.